This is a list of T cell receptor beta chains from one sample in a study of T cell repertoires in cytomegalovirus infection. From the reads, TCRdb called clonotypes with MiXCR, one entry per CDR3 protein. This table holds 350,000 to 450,000 distinct CDR3 sequences, over 15% found once. Sequenced sample: PBMCs. The receptors here all came from a human donor in good health (CMV status not recorded). Some clones in this sample may be carry-over from other donors' samples. CDR3s include the opening cysteine and the closing phenylalanine or tryptophan. The D gene is left open where the match is weak. Clone size is stated in some rows and not others, as once, few, many or a class when expanded.

clone_size: NA; j_call: TRBJ2-1; d_call: NA; v_call: TRBV5-5; cdr3_aa: CASSLGGLGEQFF; cdr3_nt: TGTGCCAGCAGCTTGGGAGGGTTAGGTGAGCAGTTCTTC
clone_size: NA; j_call: TRBJ2-7; d_call: NA; v_call: TRBV5-1; cdr3_aa: CASSLVHGPYEQYF; cdr3_nt: TGCGCCAGCAGCTTGGTTCACGGCCCCTACGAGCAGTACTTC
clone_size: NA; j_call: TRBJ2-7; d_call: TRBD2; v_call: TRBV27; cdr3_aa: CASSLYGPVETSGREQYF; cdr3_nt: TGTGCCAGCAGTTTATATGGCCCTGTTGAAACTAGCGGGCGGGAGCAGTACTTC
clone_size: NA; j_call: TRBJ1-5; d_call: NA; v_call: TRBV20-1; cdr3_aa: CSARTGNSNQPQHF; cdr3_nt: TGCAGTGCTAGGACAGGTAATAGCAATCAGCCCCAGCATTTT
clone_size: many; j_call: TRBJ1-1; d_call: NA; v_call: TRBV7-9; cdr3_aa: CASSFFSGMNTEAFF; cdr3_nt: TGTGCCAGCAGCTTTTTTTCAGGAATGAACACTGAAGCTTTCTTT
clone_size: NA; j_call: TRBJ2-6; d_call: NA; v_call: TRBV11-2; cdr3_aa: CASSLGQSSGANVLTF; cdr3_nt: TGTGCCAGCAGCTTAGGCCAAAGCTCTGGGGCCAACGTCCTGACTTTC
clone_size: NA; j_call: TRBJ2-5; d_call: NA; v_call: TRBV2; cdr3_aa: CASRNGRGFQETQYF; cdr3_nt: TGTGCCAGCAGGAACGGTAGGGGCTTCCAAGAGACCCAGTACTTC
clone_size: few; j_call: TRBJ2-7; d_call: NA; v_call: TRBV12-3/TRBV12-4; cdr3_aa: CASKHLRGPEQYF; cdr3_nt: TGTGCCAGCAAGCACCTTCGCGGCCCCGAGCAGTACTTC
clone_size: many; j_call: TRBJ2-3; d_call: TRBD2; v_call: TRBV7-2; cdr3_aa: CASSRSGDFTDTQYF; cdr3_nt: TGTGCCAGCAGCCGGAGCGGGGATTTCACAGATACGCAGTATTTT
clone_size: few; j_call: TRBJ1-5; d_call: NA; v_call: TRBV7-2; cdr3_aa: CASSSQTRQPQHF; cdr3_nt: TGTGCCAGCAGCTCCCAGACCAGGCAGCCCCAGCATTTT
clone_size: NA; j_call: TRBJ2-3; d_call: TRBD2; v_call: TRBV2; cdr3_aa: CASSGTGGTDTQYF; cdr3_nt: TGTGCCAGCAGTGGGACGGGGGGGACAGATACGCAGTATTTT
clone_size: few; j_call: TRBJ2-1; d_call: NA; v_call: TRBV29-1; cdr3_aa: CSVEDRGGRENTYNEQFF; cdr3_nt: TGCAGCGTTGAAGATAGGGGGGGGCGGGAGAACACCTACAATGAGCAGTTCTTC
clone_size: NA; j_call: TRBJ2-1; d_call: TRBD2; v_call: TRBV20-1; cdr3_aa: CSARDLRERGLRREQFF; cdr3_nt: TGCAGTGCTAGAGATCTAAGGGAGCGGGGGTTGCGGCGGGAGCAGTTCTTC
clone_size: few; j_call: TRBJ2-3; d_call: NA; v_call: TRBV11-2; cdr3_aa: CASSSMGFTDTQYF; cdr3_nt: TGTGCCAGCAGCAGTATGGGGTTTACAGATACGCAGTATTTT
clone_size: few; j_call: TRBJ2-5; d_call: TRBD1; v_call: TRBV20-1; cdr3_aa: CSANAGTVKETQYF; cdr3_nt: TGCAGTGCCAACGCCGGGACAGTAAAAGAGACCCAGTACTTC
clone_size: many; j_call: TRBJ1-4; d_call: TRBD1; v_call: TRBV7-6; cdr3_aa: CASSKGQQEKLFF; cdr3_nt: TGTGCCAGCAGCAAGGGACAGCAAGAAAAACTGTTTTTT
clone_size: many; j_call: TRBJ2-7; d_call: TRBD2; v_call: TRBV11-2; cdr3_aa: CASSWGGAYEQYF; cdr3_nt: TGTGCCAGCAGCTGGGGGGGGGCCTACGAGCAGTACTTC
clone_size: few; j_call: TRBJ2-2; d_call: NA; v_call: TRBV7-6; cdr3_aa: CATRGNNMNTGELFF; cdr3_nt: TGTGCCACCAGAGGGAACAATATGAACACCGGGGAGCTGTTTTTT
clone_size: many; j_call: TRBJ2-7; d_call: TRBD1; v_call: TRBV7-8; cdr3_aa: CASSWRDRGREQYF; cdr3_nt: TGTGCCAGCAGCTGGAGGGACAGGGGGCGAGAGCAGTACTTC
clone_size: many; j_call: TRBJ2-7; d_call: NA; v_call: TRBV7-6; cdr3_aa: CASSLGASFPEEQYF; cdr3_nt: TGTGCCAGCAGCTTAGGGGCTAGCTTCCCTGAGGAGCAGTACTTC
clone_size: few; j_call: TRBJ1-2; d_call: TRBD1; v_call: TRBV2; cdr3_aa: CASRLDRGNGYTF; cdr3_nt: TGTGCCAGCAGACTCGACAGGGGGAATGGCTACACCTTC
clone_size: few; j_call: TRBJ2-1; d_call: NA; v_call: TRBV4-3; cdr3_aa: CASSQVGSAAYNEQFF; cdr3_nt: TGCGCCAGCAGCCAAGTGGGTAGCGCCGCCTACAATGAGCAGTTCTTC
clone_size: NA; j_call: TRBJ2-2; d_call: NA; v_call: TRBV19; cdr3_aa: CASSQVGLILSRELFF; cdr3_nt: TGTGCCAGTAGTCAGGTCGGGCTGATATTGTCGAGGGAGCTGTTTTTT
clone_size: many; j_call: TRBJ1-1; d_call: NA; v_call: TRBV7-2; cdr3_aa: CASSSTLREAFF; cdr3_nt: TGTGCCAGCAGCTCCACTCTGAGGGAAGCTTTCTTT
clone_size: NA; j_call: TRBJ1-2; d_call: NA; v_call: TRBV2; cdr3_aa: CASRTEVGTSRGYTF; cdr3_nt: TGTGCCAGCAGGACCGAAGTAGGGACGTCCCGCGGCTACACCTTC
clone_size: few; j_call: TRBJ2-7; d_call: TRBD2; v_call: TRBV7-9; cdr3_aa: CASRASGMNEQYF; cdr3_nt: TGTGCCAGCAGAGCTAGCGGGATGAACGAGCAGTACTTC
clone_size: many; j_call: TRBJ2-7; d_call: NA; v_call: TRBV5-4; cdr3_aa: CASSPSGGGRYEQYF; cdr3_nt: TGTGCCAGCAGCCCGAGTGGCGGAGGGCGCTACGAGCAGTACTTC
clone_size: few; j_call: TRBJ1-1; d_call: NA; v_call: TRBV29-1; cdr3_aa: CSALGGFGTEAFF; cdr3_nt: TGCAGCGCCCTGGGGGGATTTGGTACTGAAGCTTTCTTT
clone_size: few; j_call: TRBJ1-5; d_call: NA; v_call: TRBV20-1; cdr3_aa: CSAPPYAGNQPQHF; cdr3_nt: TGCAGTGCCCCCCCGTACGCGGGCAATCAGCCCCAGCATTTT
clone_size: many; j_call: TRBJ2-3; d_call: NA; v_call: TRBV7-9; cdr3_aa: CASSSTDSTDTQYF; cdr3_nt: TGTGCCAGCAGCTCGACTGATAGCACAGATACGCAGTATTTT